The next 13 T cell receptor beta chains were all read from a single sample in a study of cytomegalovirus exposure and HLA in healthy donors. Primers included in the PCR were 60 Vbeta and 13 Jbeta primers. Clones were read by immunoSEQ multiplex PCR, and TCRdb kept only the in-frame ones, dropping some. The sample shows 75,000 or so clones, about 66% of them seen only once. The sequenced sample consisted of PBMCs. Every receptor here comes from a man aged 35-49 years in good health and CMV-seropositive.

This clone has only a few counts. The V gene is TRBV7-3, the J gene TRBJ2-5; 10 positions match TRBD1. Germline CDR1 SGHTA, CDR2 FQGTGA. This CDR3 is 15 amino acids long. The ends lost 5 bases at V and 2 bases at J; junction bases unmatched: 5. The CDR3 sequence: CASSKGQGIQETQYF. CDR3 in DNA: TGTGCCAGCAGCAAGGGACAGGGGATTCAAGAGACCCAGTACTTC.

V and J are TRBV15 and TRBJ1-4; a weak D match, TRBD1 (6 bases). V lost 4 bases and J lost 5, with 17 bases in between. Germline assignment: CDR1 LNHNV and CDR2 YYDKDF (reference sequence). The CDR3 sequence is 16 residues long. The CDR3 region is CATSTTAGANNEKLFF. In nucleotides, the CDR3 is TGTGCCACCAGCACGACTGCAGGGGCTAACAATGAAAAACTGTTTTTT.

The chain recombines TRBV7-9 with TRBJ2-7, with D perhaps matching TRBD1 (6 bases). CDR3 length equals 14 residues. The V end lost 5 bases, the J end lost 4 bases, and 15 bases lay between the germline ends. Germline V lookup: CDR1 SEHNR, CDR2 FQNEAQ (reference sequence). CDR3 protein: CASSTDLRGYEQYF. The CDR3 nucleotides read TGTGCCAGCAGCACCGATTTGAGGGGGTACGAGCAGTACTTC.

The rearrangement uses TRBV28 and TRBJ2-5; no reliable D call. The length of the CDR3 is 11 residues. In germline, CDR1 is MDHEN, CDR2 SYDVKM. Trimming pared 5 bases from V and 5 bases from J, leaving 6 bases between. The CDR3: CASSPRETQYF. CDR3 coding DNA: TGTGCCAGCAGTCCGAGGGAGACCCAGTACTTC.

This rearrangement joins TRBV4-3 to TRBJ2-1, with 8 bases lining up with TRBD1. The CDR3 runs 16 residues. The germline V gene has CDR1 LGHNA and CDR2 YSLEER. V was clipped by 0 bases and J by 8 bases; unmatched bases: 9. The DNA for the CDR3 is TGCGCCAGCAGCCAAGATCTGAGACAGGGGCGGCATGAGCAGTTCTTC. Its protein is CASSQDLRQGRHEQFF.

V usage is TRBV5-4 and J usage is TRBJ2-1, with TRBD2 matching 9 bases. The CDR3 runs 15 residues. Looked up from germline, CDR1 is SGHNT and CDR2 is YYREEE (reference sequence). V trimming: 5 bases; J trimming: 4 bases; junction bases outside the gene matches: 7. The CDR3 nucleotides read TGTGCCAGCAGGGCCGCTAGCGGGGCTTACAATGAGCAGTTCTTC. It yields the protein CASRAASGAYNEQFF.

The chain uses TRBV28 and TRBJ2-1, with TRBD1 matching over 9 bases. V was pared by 8 bases and J by 7 bases, with 6 bases of the junction left unmatched. CDR1 is MDHEN and CDR2 is SYDVKM in the germline V gene. The CDR3 is made up of 13 amino acids. CDR3 bases: TGTGCCAGCGTACAGGGGGCAAGGAATGAGCAGTTCTTC. The encoded protein is CASVQGARNEQFF.

In this sample, this clone turned up once. This chain uses TRBV5-4 with TRBJ2-5; no definite D call. The CDR3 runs to 13 residues. V lost 1 base, J lost 1 base, and 5 bases lay in between. Germline assignment: CDR1 SGHNT and CDR2 YYREEE (reference sequence). CDR3 amino acids: CASSLPVQETQYF. Here the CDR3 DNA reads TGTGCCAGCAGCTTGCCGGTCCAAGAGACCCAGTACTTC. The full variable domain, its missing parts supplied by reference TRBV5-4 and TRBJ2-5, is ETGVTQSPTHLIKTRGQQVTLRCSSQSGHNTVSWYQQALGQGPQFIFQYYREEENGRGNFPPRFSGLQFPNYSSELNVNALELDDSALYLCASSLPVQETQYFGPGTRLLVL.

The chain employs TRBV4-1 and TRBJ2-1, with 9 nucleotides matching TRBD2. Looked up from germline, CDR1 is MGHRA and CDR2 is YSYEKL. The CDR3 runs to 15 residues. Trimming at V came to 1 base and at J to 8 bases, leaving 6 bases not matched to a gene. The CDR3 coding sequence is TGCGCCAGCAGCCAAGGGGCGGGGGGGGTGGATGAGCAGTTCTTC. Its translation is CASSQGAGGVDEQFF.

This clone was seen a few times. The chain joins TRBV29-1 to TRBJ1-1, with D possibly TRBD1 on 6 matching bases. The germline CDR1 and CDR2 sequences are SQVTM and ANQGSEA. The CDR3 is 14 residues long. V was clipped by 5 bases and J by 3 bases, with 16 bases between them. The CDR3 loop reads CSVFQNREDTEAFF. CDR3 DNA sequence: TGCAGCGTTTTTCAAAACAGGGAAGACACTGAAGCTTTCTTT. Using reference TRBV29-1 and TRBJ1-1 for the parts outside the CDR3, the full variable domain is SAVISQKPSRDICQRGTSLTIQCQVDSQVTMMFWYRQQPGQSLTLIATANQGSEATYESGFVIDKFPISRPNLTFSTLTVSNMSPEDSSIYLCSVFQNREDTEAFFGQGTRLTVV.

This clone was found a few times. J is TRBJ1-4 and V is TRBV2; TRBD1 might be the D (5 bases). From germline, CDR1 is SNHLY and CDR2 FYNNEI. The ends were cut back, 1 base at V and 6 bases at J, with 21 bases in the middle. The CDR3 is made up of 18 amino acids. The CDR3 protein is CASSEGRDRAEGDEKLFF. The CDR3 DNA reads TGTGCCAGCAGTGAAGGGCGGGACCGGGCAGAAGGGGATGAAAAACTGTTTTTT.

This clone turned up a few times. The rearrangement links TRBV15 to TRBJ1-6, with D possibly being TRBD1 (6 bases). Germline values: CDR1 LNHNV, CDR2 YYDKDF (reference sequence). CDR3 length equals 13 residues. V was clipped by 3 bases and J by 11 bases, with 11 bases between them. The CDR3 protein is CATSSPGAAPLHF. The DNA for the CDR3 is TGTGCCACCAGCAGCCCAGGGGCAGCACCCCTCCACTTT.

The chain couples TRBV30 to TRBJ2-3; the match to TRBD1 covers 9 bases. The CDR3 sequence is 11 residues long. After removal of 8 bases from V and 6 bases from J, the junction contained 3 bases not matched to a gene. Germline CDR1 is GTSNPN and CDR2 is SVGIG (reference sequence). The CDR3 loop is CARGQGDTQYF. In DNA form, the CDR3 reads TGTGCCAGAGGACAGGGGGATACGCAGTATTTT.